This record covers a single TCR beta chain. The antigen remains unidentified. The junction shows a germline mismatch at one end, possibly a read error. CDR1 is GTSNPN and CDR2 is SVGIG in the germline V gene (reference sequence). The CDR3 consists of 12 residues. Study outcomes and limitations: Tumor memory CD4+ T cell TCR gene usage clustered with blood and lymph node memory CD4+ cells and lymph node naive CD4+ cells. Tumor Tregs overlapped most with tumor, then blood, naive CD4+ cells.

Full-length variable regions came from constant-region reverse primers plus semi-nested Nested Universal Primer A PCR. TCRdb reprocessed the 5' RACE reads via MiXCR and lists one record per CDR3 protein. The table lists over 55,000 distinct CDR3 sequences, approximately 31% of them singletons. V and J are TRBV30 and TRBJ2-3; D uncertain. What was sequenced was tumor-infiltrating naive CD4+ T cells sorted from the breast tumor. Subset noted: naive CD4+ T cells, CD4+CD45RA+CD25-. The receptor was derived from a female donor with breast cancer. CDR3 in amino acids: CAWRTQLDTRYF. CDR3 nucleotides: TGTGCCTGGAGGACCCAACTGGATACGCGGTATTTT.